This entry describes one T cell receptor beta chain. Its antigen is not known. The germline V gene has CDR1 LNHDA and CDR2 SQIVND (reference sequence). The CDR3 covers 14 residues. V dropped 8 bases and J dropped 4; count of bases not matched to a gene: 9. TCRdb called the 5' RACE reads again in MiXCR, with one record for every CDR3 protein. The sample includes about 370,000 distinct CDR3 sequences, about 28% of them seen just once. The data belong to a study of identical twins' blood T cells. The study, taken as a whole, reports: Twin similarity might stem from environmental factors, not only genetics. Top TCRbeta clonotypes were shared more with twin than unrelated donors.

This clonotype originated in a woman aged 18 to 49 in good health. V gene TRBV19 combines with J gene TRBJ1-1; 8 nucleotides match TRBD1. Sequenced sample: PBMCs. The CDR3 DNA reads as TGTGCCAGTTTTGCGGACAGGGTGGTCACTGAAGCTTTCTTT. Translating gives CASFADRVVTEAFF.